This TCR beta chain was captured by sequencing in a study of spatial heterogeneity in lung cancer. Study as a whole: Across the raw uncorrected reads, a unique TCR and UMI combination was observed, on average, more than ten times.

This clonotype showed up many times. Its specificity is not known. In a library made to pick up alpha chains, this beta chain is a stray read with a size that means little. This CDR3 is 17 amino acids long. Trimming removed 0 bases at V and 0 bases at J, with 10 bases between. CDR1 is SGHRS and CDR2 is YFSETQ in the germline V gene. Time point given: sample taken at primary tumor resection. Tumor, nontumor lung or frozen PBMC supplied whole RNA, sequenced without sorting. A unique molecular identifier was carried by every single TCR cDNA molecule. TCRdb re-called the 5' RACE reads through MiXCR, storing one row per CDR3 protein. The sample shows 11,000 or so distinct CDR3 sequences, less than 4% of them seen only once. Findings of the study overall: Ubiquitous expanded tumor TCRs appeared in blood more at resection than follow-up.

This rearrangement joins TRBV5-1 to TRBJ2-6, with D possibly matching TRBD2 (5 bases). Sequences were derived from PBMCs, sampled at surgery. This TCR derives from a female donor with early-stage non-small cell lung cancer. Here the CDR3 DNA reads TGCGCCAGCAGCTTGGGGCGGGCCTCCTCTGGGGCCAACGTCCTGACTTTC. Protein: CASSLGRASSGANVLTF.